Following are 32 T cell receptor beta chains from one sample sequenced in a study of cytomegalovirus exposure and HLA in healthy donors. With 60 Vbeta and 13 Jbeta primers, the PCR was carried out. Sequencing was performed with immunoSEQ multiplex PCR; in TCRdb, only in-frame clones are kept and a portion is missing. The sample lists some 190,000 clones; over 70% were seen once. Sequenced input: PBMCs. The receptors originated from a man aged 35-49 years in good health and CMV-seropositive.

The rearrangement links TRBV30 to TRBJ1-2; D perhaps matches TRBD1 (6 bases). This CDR3 is 11 amino acids long. CDR1 GTSNPN and CDR2 SVGIG come from the germline V gene (reference sequence). Between the trimmed V and J ends, which lost 6 bases and 6 bases, there was a span of 11 bases. The CDR3 DNA sequence: TGTGCCTGCGGACAGAGGGATGGCTACACCTTC. Its translation is CACGQRDGYTF.

V gene TRBV2 combines with J gene TRBJ2-2; D call uncertain. Deletions cut 4 bases from V and 2 bases from J, with 5 bases between. The CDR3 covers 13 residues. Germline lookup yields CDR1 SNHLY and CDR2 FYNNEI. This CDR3 reads CASSAENTGELFF. The CDR3 DNA sequence: TGTGCCAGCAGTGCAGAAAACACCGGGGAGCTGTTTTTT.

This chain joins TRBV19 and TRBJ1-5; the match to TRBD1 covers 10 bases. The trim removed 5 bases at V and 7 bases at J, leaving 5 bases unmatched. The CDR3 runs to 14 residues. Germline V CDR1 and CDR2: LNHDA, SQIVND (reference sequence). CDR3 loop: CASSVTGGGQPQHF. The DNA for the CDR3 is TGTGCCAGTAGTGTGACAGGGGGCGGACAGCCCCAGCATTTT.

The chain is built from TRBV20-1 and TRBJ2-7; D ambiguous. V lost 4 bases and J lost 2, with 6 bases in between. The CDR3 covers 11 residues. The V gene's germline CDR1 is DFQATT and CDR2 SNEGSKA (reference sequence). The CDR3 DNA follows: TGCAGTGCTACTCAGACCTACGAGCAGTACTTC. This codes for CSATQTYEQYF.

CDR3 sequence (DNA): TGTGCCAGCAGGGCCAACAGGGAAGAGACCCAGTACTTC. This translates into CASRANREETQYF. This rearrangement joins TRBV2 to TRBJ2-5, with a possible D match to TRBD1 (6 bases). The V gene's germline CDR1 is SNHLY and CDR2 FYNNEI. Deletions cut 6 bases from V and 3 bases from J, with 11 bases between. The CDR3 runs to 13 residues. Based on the CDR3 plus reference TRBV2 and TRBJ2-5, the full variable domain is EPEVTQTPSHQVTQMGQEVILRCVPISNHLYFYWYRQILGQKVEFLVSFYNNEISEKSEIFDDQFSVERPDGSNFTLKIRSTKLEDSAMYFCASRANREETQYFGPGTRLLVL.

V gene TRBV29-1 combines with J gene TRBJ1-2, with 9 positions matching TRBD1. This CDR3 is 11 amino acids long. Looked up from germline, CDR1 is SQVTM and CDR2 is ANQGSEA. V gave up 6 bases and J gave up 6 bases; unmatched junction bases: 2. CDR3 region: CSVRDRDGYTF. The CDR3 nucleotides read TGCAGCGTCCGGGACAGGGATGGCTACACCTTC.

This chain joins TRBV7-9 and TRBJ1-2; D possibly corresponds to TRBD1 (5 bases). CDR3 length: 15 residues. The V gene lost 4 bases and the J gene lost 4 bases, with 16 bases spanning the gap. Germline CDR1 is SEHNR and CDR2 is FQNEAQ (reference sequence). The CDR3 region is CASSSGGRAAYGYTF. The CDR3 bases are TGTGCCAGCAGCTCGGGGGGTCGGGCGGCCTATGGCTACACCTTC.

The CDR3 reads CASRIPTGTGELFF. For the CDR3, the DNA is TGTGCCAGCCGGATCCCAACGGGGACCGGGGAGCTGTTTTTT. The chain uses TRBV27 and TRBJ2-2; maybe TRBD2 (5 bases). The ends were cut back, 8 bases at V and 5 bases at J, with 15 bases in the middle. CDR1 is MNHEY and CDR2 is SMNVEV in the germline V gene (reference sequence). CDR3 length equals 14 residues.

The rearrangement joins TRBV2 to TRBJ2-3; TRBD2 aligns across 7 bases. The CDR3 length is 14 residues. Germline loops: CDR1 SNHLY, CDR2 FYNNEI. The CDR3 is CAKTRLAVPDTQYF. DNA of the CDR3: TGTGCAAAAACCAGGCTAGCGGTACCGGATACGCAGTATTTT.

V gene TRBV30 combines with J gene TRBJ2-7; 10 bases fit TRBD1. The CDR3 length is 17 residues. Germline V gene sequence: CDR1 GTSNPN, CDR2 SVGIG (reference sequence). V shed 1 base and J 2 bases; nucleotides not matched to a gene: 11. CDR3: CAWSAGTGAKGTYEQYF. CDR3 in DNA: TGTGCCTGGAGTGCCGGGACAGGGGCAAAAGGGACCTACGAGCAGTACTTC. Full variable domain (missing parts from reference TRBV30 and TRBJ2-7): SQTIHQWPATLVQPVGSPLSLECTVEGTSNPNLYWYRQAAGRGLQLLFYSVGIGQISSEVPQNLSASRPQDRQFILSSKKLLLSDSGFYLCAWSAGTGAKGTYEQYFGPGTRLTVT.

This clone showed up just once. This rearrangement joins TRBV25-1 to TRBJ2-7; TRBD1 is a possible D gene (6 bases). The CDR3 is 11 amino acids. Trimming cost V 3 bases and J 12 bases, with 12 bases left between them. Germline CDR1 MGHDK, CDR2 SYGVNS. This chain's CDR3 is CASSEWGQRYF. The CDR3 DNA sequence: TGTGCCAGCAGTGAGTGGGGACAACGGTACTTC.

This clone appeared a single time. The chain has TRBV5-1 and TRBJ2-7, with D hard to call. Germline V CDR1 and CDR2: SGHRS, YFSETQ. The CDR3 has 13 residues. The V end was cut by 1 base, the J end by 6 bases, with 11 bases between. CDR3 DNA: TGCGCCAGCAGCTTGAGTGTAACCAGCGAGCAGTACTTC. Its protein is CASSLSVTSEQYF. The full variable domain, completed using reference TRBV5-1 and TRBJ2-7, is KAGVTQTPRYLIKTRGQQVTLSCSPISGHRSVSWYQQTPGQGLQFLFEYFSETQRNKGNFPGRFSGRQFSNSRSEMNVSTLELGDSALYLCASSLSVTSEQYFGPGTRLTVT.

The chain employs TRBV5-1 and TRBJ1-3, with D possibly being TRBD1 (6 bases). The V end was cut by 7 bases, the J end by 0 bases, with 11 bases between. In germline, CDR1 is SGHRS, CDR2 YFSETQ. This CDR3 region has 14 residues. The CDR3 DNA follows: TGCGCCAGCCAGGACAGTTCCTCTGGAAACACCATATATTTT. This translates into CASQDSSSGNTIYF.

Only a few counts were recorded for this clone. This sequence joins TRBV11-2 and TRBJ2-1; 11 bases align to TRBD2. Germline CDR1 SGHAT, CDR2 FQNNGV. This CDR3 has 19 residues. V trimming: 5 bases; J trimming: 2 bases; junction bases outside the gene matches: 14. In DNA form, the CDR3 reads TGTGCCAGCAGCCCCGGACTAGCGGGCCATAAGGGGGCCTACAATGAGCAGTTCTTC. Encoded protein: CASSPGLAGHKGAYNEQFF.

J is TRBJ2-1 and V is TRBV6-6; D perhaps matches TRBD1 (5 bases). The CDR3 spans 14 residues. Germline V CDR1 and CDR2: MNHNY, SVGAGI (reference sequence). V lost 7 bases to trimming and J lost 8 bases, with 18 bases between them. CDR3 in amino acids: CASTYRTTLDEQFF. The CDR3 nucleotides are TGTGCCAGCACCTACAGGACCACATTGGATGAGCAGTTCTTC.

This chain joins TRBV6-1 and TRBJ1-5, with D tentatively TRBD1 (6 bases). Germline loops: CDR1 MNHNS, CDR2 SASEGT. Trimming pared 6 bases from V and 1 base from J, leaving 10 bases between. This CDR3 is built from 14 residues. The CDR3 protein is CASREQGSNQPQHF. Here the CDR3 DNA reads TGTGCCAGCAGGGAACAGGGAAGCAATCAGCCCCAGCATTTT.

The chain uses TRBV30 and TRBJ1-1; D ambiguous. The V gene lost 0 bases and the J gene lost 5 bases, with 7 bases spanning the gap. The germline V gene encodes CDR1 GTSNPN and CDR2 SVGIG (reference sequence). This CDR3 spans 12 amino acids. CDR3 nucleotides: TGTGCCTGGAGTGTGAGCGGGACTGAAGCTTTCTTT. It translates to CAWSVSGTEAFF. The complete variable domain, with remaining parts taken from reference TRBV30 and TRBJ1-1, reads SQTIHQWPATLVQPVGSPLSLECTVEGTSNPNLYWYRQAAGRGLQLLFYSVGIGQISSEVPQNLSASRPQDRQFILSSKKLLLSDSGFYLCAWSVSGTEAFFGQGTRLTVV.

The rearrangement uses TRBV30 and TRBJ1-1; D remains ambiguous. The CDR3 covers 15 residues. Germline V gene sequence: CDR1 GTSNPN, CDR2 SVGIG (reference sequence). Trimming cost V 3 bases and J 4 bases, with 18 bases left between them. The CDR3 here is CAWSATRPSSTEAFF. The CDR3 DNA reads as TGTGCCTGGAGCGCAACGAGGCCGTCGAGCACTGAAGCTTTCTTT.

This CDR3 reads CASSHINYGYTF. The CDR3 region has the DNA TGTGCCAGCAGTCACATCAACTATGGCTACACCTTC. The genes are TRBV27 and TRBJ1-2; D is uncertain. Trimming pared 5 bases from V and 2 bases from J, leaving 6 bases between. Germline CDR1 is MNHEY and CDR2 is SMNVEV (reference sequence). The CDR3 covers 12 residues.

This clone was seen just once. The genes are TRBV6-5 and TRBJ1-2, with D possibly TRBD1 on 5 matching bases. The V gene lost 6 bases and the J gene lost 8 bases, with 16 bases spanning the gap. Germline V gene lookup returns CDR1 MNHEY and CDR2 SVGAGI. The CDR3 sequence is 13 residues long. This chain's CDR3 is CASSPWRGDGYTF. The CDR3 DNA reads TGTGCCAGCAGCCCCTGGAGGGGCGACGGCTACACCTTC.

The CDR3 region has the DNA TGTGCCAGCAGCTTATTAGGACTAGCGGGAGGGGCCTACGAGCAGTACTTC. Its translation is CASSLLGLAGGAYEQYF. This chain links TRBV7-2 with TRBJ2-7, with 15 positions matching TRBD2. The CDR3 loop spans 17 amino acids. J was trimmed by 2 bases and V by 2 bases; bases with no gene match: 4. The V gene's germline CDR1 is SGHTA and CDR2 FQGNSA. Drawing the rest from reference TRBV7-2 and TRBJ2-7, the complete variable domain is GAGVSQSPSNKVTEKGKDVELRCDPISGHTALYWYRQSLGQGLEFLIYFQGNSAPDKSGLPSDRFSAERTGGSVSTLTIQRTQQEDSAVYLCASSLLGLAGGAYEQYFGPGTRLTVT.

The chain carries TRBV7-6 and TRBJ2-5, with a possible D match to TRBD2 (6 bases). The CDR3 runs to 17 residues. Germline CDR1 is SGHVS and CDR2 is FNYEAQ. V was cut by 5 bases and J by 7 bases, with 26 bases left in between. This CDR3 reads CASSVNPGTAKRATQYF. The CDR3 nucleotides read TGTGCCAGCAGCGTCAACCCCGGGACTGCAAAAAGGGCGACCCAGTACTTC.

CDR3 region: CASSRSYGYTF. The CDR3 region has the DNA TGTGCCAGCAGTCGGAGCTATGGCTACACCTTC. This rearrangement joins TRBV28 to TRBJ1-2; no clear D. This CDR3 contains 11 residues. Trimming removed 5 bases at V and 4 bases at J, with 5 bases between. CDR1 and CDR2 from the germline V gene are MDHEN and SYDVKM.

The chain recombines TRBV28 with TRBJ2-7; 9 bases are a match to TRBD1. This CDR3 is built from 13 residues. The germline gives CDR1 MDHEN, CDR2 SYDVKM. Trimming took 10 bases from V and 5 from J; bases not matched to a gene: 9. The CDR3 nucleotides are TGTGCCACCCTGGGACAGGGAGTTCACGAGCAGTACTTC. It encodes CATLGQGVHEQYF.

As concerns this clone: A read error may account for a junction end that differs from germline. The chain couples TRBV7-9 to TRBJ2-1, with a possible D match to TRBD2 (6 bases). This CDR3 comprises 12 residues. The germline gives CDR1 SEHNR, CDR2 FQNEAQ (reference sequence). The CDR3 here is CSSSPGTDEQFF. The CDR3 bases are TGTTCCAGCAGCCCGGGGACTGATGAGCAGTTCTTC.

The chain combines TRBV5-1 with TRBJ1-1, with D maybe TRBD1 (6 bases). The germline V and J ends were trimmed by 5 bases and 7 bases, with 18 bases remaining between them. Germline CDR1 and CDR2: SGHRS and YFSETQ. The length of the CDR3 is 14 residues. This chain's CDR3 is CASRDTGSYNEAFF. The DNA for the CDR3 is TGCGCCAGCAGGGATACAGGGTCTTATAATGAAGCTTTCTTT.

The chain uses TRBV30 and TRBJ1-2; TRBD1 agrees at 11 bases. The CDR3 has 14 residues. The germline V gene has CDR1 GTSNPN and CDR2 SVGIG (reference sequence). Trimming cost V 0 bases and J 12 bases; bases outside gene matches: 9. CDR3 nucleotides: TGTGCCTGGAGTGTACGGCGGGACAGGGGGGTAAACACCTTC. It codes for CAWSVRRDRGVNTF.

This clone was observed a few times. The J gene is TRBJ1-4, the V gene TRBV28; D is uncertain. V was trimmed by 6 bases and J by 3 bases, leaving 8 bases between them. The CDR3 has 13 residues. CDR1 and CDR2 (germline): MDHEN, SYDVKM. The CDR3 DNA follows: TGTGCCAGCAGCGGGGATGCTAATGAAAAACTGTTTTTT. Translation: CASSGDANEKLFF. Filled out from reference TRBV28 and TRBJ1-4, the complete variable domain reads DVKVTQSSRYLVKRTGEKVFLECVQDMDHENMFWYRQDPGLGLRLIYFSYDVKMKEKGDIPEGYSVSREKKERFSLILESASTNQTSMYLCASSGDANEKLFFGSGTQLSVL.

The CDR3 nucleotides read TGTGCCAGCAGCCGGGACAGGGATTATGGCTACACCTTC. Translation: CASSRDRDYGYTF. The rearrangement links TRBV7-2 to TRBJ1-2; 9 positions match TRBD1. V lost 5 bases to trimming and J lost 5 bases; unmatched junction nucleotides: 3. Germline V gives CDR1 SGHTA, CDR2 FQGNSA. The CDR3 has 13 amino acids.

The chain combines TRBV5-1 with TRBJ1-5; the match to TRBD1 covers 9 bases. The V gene's germline CDR1 is SGHRS and CDR2 YFSETQ. J gave up 6 bases and V 1 base, and 5 bases lay outside the gene matches. The CDR3 is 15 amino acids. CDR3 protein: CASSLTGGVGQPQHF. DNA for the CDR3: TGCGCCAGCAGCTTGACAGGGGGCGTCGGTCAGCCCCAGCATTTT.

This clone was observed once. The rearrangement uses TRBV5-1 and TRBJ2-5; D is uncertain. The J call may not be correct, given that the DNA end is closer to TRBJ2-7. The CDR3 runs to 13 residues. CDR1 and CDR2 (germline): SGHRS, YFSETQ. The CDR3 protein is CASSLGAEYEQYF. The CDR3 DNA reads as TGCGCCAGCAGCTTGGGGGCAGAATACGAGCAGTACTTC.

V and J are TRBV6-1 and TRBJ2-7; 10 bases are a match to TRBD2. This CDR3 comprises 14 residues. J was trimmed by 6 bases and V by 6 bases; bases with no gene match: 8. CDR1 and CDR2 (germline): MNHNS, SASEGT. The CDR3: CASRRTSGFLEQYF. The CDR3 DNA reads TGTGCCAGCAGAAGGACTAGCGGCTTTCTCGAGCAGTACTTC.